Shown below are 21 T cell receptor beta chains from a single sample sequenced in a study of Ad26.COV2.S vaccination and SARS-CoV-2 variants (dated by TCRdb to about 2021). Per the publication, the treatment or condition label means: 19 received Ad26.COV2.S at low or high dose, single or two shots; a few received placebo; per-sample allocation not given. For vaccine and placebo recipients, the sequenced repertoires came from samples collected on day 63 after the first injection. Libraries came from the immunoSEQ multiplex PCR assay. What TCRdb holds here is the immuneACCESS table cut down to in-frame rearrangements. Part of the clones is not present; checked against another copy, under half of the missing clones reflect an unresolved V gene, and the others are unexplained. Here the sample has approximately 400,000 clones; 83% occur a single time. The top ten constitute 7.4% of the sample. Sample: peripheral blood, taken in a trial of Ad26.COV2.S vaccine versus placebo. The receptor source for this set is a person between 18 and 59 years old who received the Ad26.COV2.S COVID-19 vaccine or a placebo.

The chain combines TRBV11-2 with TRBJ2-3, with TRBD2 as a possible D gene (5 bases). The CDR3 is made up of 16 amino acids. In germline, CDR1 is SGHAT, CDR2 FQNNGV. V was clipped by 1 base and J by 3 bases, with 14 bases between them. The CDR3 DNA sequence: TGTGCCAGCAGCTTAGCTGCGGGTGGGTTGACAGATACGCAGTATTTT. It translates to CASSLAAGGLTDTQYF.

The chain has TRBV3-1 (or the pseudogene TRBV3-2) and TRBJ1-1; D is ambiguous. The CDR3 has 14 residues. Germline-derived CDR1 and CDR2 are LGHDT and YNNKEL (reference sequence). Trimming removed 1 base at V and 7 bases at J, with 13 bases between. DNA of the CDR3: TGTGCCAGCAGCCAAGGGGTATGGGAGGATGAAGCTTTCTTT. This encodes CASSQGVWEDEAFF.

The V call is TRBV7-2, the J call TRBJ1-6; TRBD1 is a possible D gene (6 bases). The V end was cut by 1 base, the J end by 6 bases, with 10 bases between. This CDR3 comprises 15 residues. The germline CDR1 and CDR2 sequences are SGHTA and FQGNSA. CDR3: CASSLGTVFNSPLHF. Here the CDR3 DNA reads TGTGCCAGCAGCTTAGGGACAGTATTTAATTCACCCCTCCACTTT.

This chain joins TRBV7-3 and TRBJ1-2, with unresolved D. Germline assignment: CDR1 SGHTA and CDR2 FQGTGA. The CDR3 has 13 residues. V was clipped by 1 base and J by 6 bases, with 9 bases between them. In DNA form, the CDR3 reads TGTGCCAGCAGCTTAAGCAGCGGTAATGGCTACACCTTC. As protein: CASSLSSGNGYTF.

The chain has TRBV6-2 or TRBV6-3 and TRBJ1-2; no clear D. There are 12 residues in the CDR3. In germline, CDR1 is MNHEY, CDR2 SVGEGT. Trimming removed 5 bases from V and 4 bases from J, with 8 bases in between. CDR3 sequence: CASSLGLYGYTF. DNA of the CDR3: TGTGCCAGCAGTCTGGGCCTCTATGGCTACACCTTC.

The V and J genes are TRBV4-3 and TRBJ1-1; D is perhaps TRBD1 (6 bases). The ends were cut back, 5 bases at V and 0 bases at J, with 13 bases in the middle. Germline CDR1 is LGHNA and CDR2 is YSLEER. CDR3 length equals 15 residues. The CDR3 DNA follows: TGCGCCAGCAGCATACAGGGAGGAATGAACACTGAAGCTTTCTTT. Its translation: CASSIQGGMNTEAFF.

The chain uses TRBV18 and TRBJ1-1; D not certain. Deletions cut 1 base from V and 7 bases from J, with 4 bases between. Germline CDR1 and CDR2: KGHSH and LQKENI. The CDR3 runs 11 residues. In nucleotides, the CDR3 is TGTGCCAGCTCACCACGCCTTGAAGCTTTCTTT. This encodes CASSPRLEAFF.

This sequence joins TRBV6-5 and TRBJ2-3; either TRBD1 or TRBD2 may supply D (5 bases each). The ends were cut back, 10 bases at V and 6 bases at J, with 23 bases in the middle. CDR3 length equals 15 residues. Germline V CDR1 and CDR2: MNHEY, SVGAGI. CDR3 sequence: CAIVTRDVGGDTQYF. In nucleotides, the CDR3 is TGTGCCATCGTCACAAGGGACGTAGGTGGGGATACGCAGTATTTT.

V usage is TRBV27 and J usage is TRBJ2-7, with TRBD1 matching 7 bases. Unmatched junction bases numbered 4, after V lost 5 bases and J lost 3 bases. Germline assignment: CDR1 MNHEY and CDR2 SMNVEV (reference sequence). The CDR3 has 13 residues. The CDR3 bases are TGTGCCAGCAGTCCCGGGACAGACTACGAGCAGTACTTC. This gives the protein CASSPGTDYEQYF.

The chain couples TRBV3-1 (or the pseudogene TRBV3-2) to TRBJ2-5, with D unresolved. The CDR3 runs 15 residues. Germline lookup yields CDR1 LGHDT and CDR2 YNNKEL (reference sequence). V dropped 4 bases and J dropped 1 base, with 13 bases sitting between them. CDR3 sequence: CASSRYPGFQETQYF. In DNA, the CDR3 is TGTGCCAGCAGCCGCTACCCCGGGTTCCAAGAGACCCAGTACTTC.

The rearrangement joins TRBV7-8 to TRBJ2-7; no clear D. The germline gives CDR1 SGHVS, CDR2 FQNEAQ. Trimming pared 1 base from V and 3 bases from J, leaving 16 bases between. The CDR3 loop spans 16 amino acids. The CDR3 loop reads CASSLDGTLPIYEQYF. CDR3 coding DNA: TGTGCCAGCAGCTTAGACGGAACCCTACCGATCTACGAGCAGTACTTC.

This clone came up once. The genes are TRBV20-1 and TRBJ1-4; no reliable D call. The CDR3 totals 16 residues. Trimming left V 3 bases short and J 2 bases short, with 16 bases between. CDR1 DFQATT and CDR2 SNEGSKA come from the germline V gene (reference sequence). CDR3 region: CSASPAGLGTNEKLFF. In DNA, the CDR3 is TGCAGTGCTAGTCCCGCCGGCCTCGGGACTAATGAAAAACTGTTTTTT.

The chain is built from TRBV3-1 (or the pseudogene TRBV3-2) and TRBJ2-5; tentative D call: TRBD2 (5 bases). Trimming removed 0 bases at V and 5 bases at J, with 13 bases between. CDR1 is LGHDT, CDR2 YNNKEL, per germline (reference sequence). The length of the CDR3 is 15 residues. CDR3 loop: CASSQDGVNWETQYF. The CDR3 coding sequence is TGTGCCAGCAGCCAAGACGGGGTAAACTGGGAGACCCAGTACTTC.

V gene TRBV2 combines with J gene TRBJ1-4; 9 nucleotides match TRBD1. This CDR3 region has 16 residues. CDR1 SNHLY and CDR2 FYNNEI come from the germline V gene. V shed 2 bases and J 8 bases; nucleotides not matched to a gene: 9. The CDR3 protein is CASSEIGTGLREKLFF. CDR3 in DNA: TGTGCCAGCAGTGAAATCGGGACAGGGCTAAGGGAAAAACTGTTTTTT.

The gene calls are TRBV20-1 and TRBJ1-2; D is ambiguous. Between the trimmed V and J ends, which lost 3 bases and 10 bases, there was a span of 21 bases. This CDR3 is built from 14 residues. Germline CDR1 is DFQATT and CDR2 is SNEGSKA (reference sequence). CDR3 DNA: TGCAGTGCTAGTAACACATTGGGTAATAGAGTCTACACCTTC. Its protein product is CSASNTLGNRVYTF.

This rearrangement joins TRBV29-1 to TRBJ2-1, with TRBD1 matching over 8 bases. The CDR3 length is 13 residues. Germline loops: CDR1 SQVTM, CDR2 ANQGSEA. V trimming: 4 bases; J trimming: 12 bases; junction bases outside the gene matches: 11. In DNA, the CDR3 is TGCAGCGTTGTGAGGACAGGGACGGTTTTGCAGTTCTTC. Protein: CSVVRTGTVLQFF.

The CDR3 spells CASSPLPGGHNEQFF. CDR3 nucleotides: TGTGCCAGCTCACCACTGCCAGGGGGCCACAATGAGCAGTTCTTC. The chain is built from TRBV18 and TRBJ2-1; the match to TRBD1 covers 8 bases. In germline, CDR1 is KGHSH, CDR2 LQKENI. This CDR3 spans 15 amino acids. With V trimmed by 1 base and J by 5 bases, 4 bases remained unmatched.

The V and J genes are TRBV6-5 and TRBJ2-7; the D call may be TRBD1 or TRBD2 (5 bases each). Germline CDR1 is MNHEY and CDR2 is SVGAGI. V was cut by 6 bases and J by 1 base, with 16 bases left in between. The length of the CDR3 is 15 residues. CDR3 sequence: CASSQGLGVSYEQYF. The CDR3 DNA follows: TGTGCCAGCAGCCAAGGCTTGGGGGTATCCTACGAGCAGTACTTC.

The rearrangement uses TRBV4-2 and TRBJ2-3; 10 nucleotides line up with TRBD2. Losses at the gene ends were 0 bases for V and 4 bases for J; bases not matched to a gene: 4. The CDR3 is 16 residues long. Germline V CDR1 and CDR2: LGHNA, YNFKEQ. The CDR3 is CASSQEVGTSADTQYF. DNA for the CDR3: TGTGCCAGCAGCCAAGAAGTAGGGACTAGCGCAGATACGCAGTATTTT.

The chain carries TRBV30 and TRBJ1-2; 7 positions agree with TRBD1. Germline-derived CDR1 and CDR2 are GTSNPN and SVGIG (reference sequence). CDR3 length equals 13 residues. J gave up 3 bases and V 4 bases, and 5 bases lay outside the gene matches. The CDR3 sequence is CAWTRDRYYGYTF. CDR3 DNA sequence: TGTGCCTGGACCAGGGACAGATACTATGGCTACACCTTC.

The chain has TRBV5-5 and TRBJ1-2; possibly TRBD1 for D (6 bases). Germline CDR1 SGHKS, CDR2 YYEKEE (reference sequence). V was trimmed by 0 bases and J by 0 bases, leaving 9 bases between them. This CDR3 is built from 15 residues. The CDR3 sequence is CASSLATGTNYGYTF. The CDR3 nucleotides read TGTGCCAGCAGCTTGGCGACAGGTACTAACTATGGCTACACCTTC.